The 21 T cell receptor beta chains below come from one sample, sequenced in a study of cytomegalovirus exposure and HLA in healthy donors. The PCR employed 60 Vbeta primers together with 13 Jbeta primers. Assay: immunoSEQ multiplex PCR; the TCRdb copy retains only in-frame clones and omits some. This sample has fewer than 150,000 clones, with 80% found just once. The sequencing input was PBMCs. The receptors were gathered from a man under 40 in good health and CMV-seronegative.

This clone was seen only once. The chain has TRBV5-6 and TRBJ1-2; a weak D match, TRBD1 (5 bases). V dropped 4 bases and J dropped 4 bases, with 17 bases sitting between them. The CDR3 has 15 residues. Germline CDR1 reads SGHDT; CDR2 reads YYEEEE. The CDR3 DNA follows: TGTGCCAGCAGCCCATCGGCGGCCAGGGCCTATGGCTACACCTTC. It encodes CASSPSAARAYGYTF.

This chain joins TRBV5-1 and TRBJ2-5; D is perhaps TRBD1 (6 bases). Per germline, CDR1 SGHRS and CDR2 YFSETQ. The germline V and J ends were trimmed by 4 bases and 6 bases, with 13 bases remaining between them. The CDR3 covers 13 residues. In nucleotides, the CDR3 is TGCGCCAGCAGCGAACCGGGACAACAGACCCAGTACTTC. Translation gives CASSEPGQQTQYF.

J is TRBJ1-2 and V is TRBV7-9; 12 nucleotides align to TRBD1. After removal of 5 bases from V and 7 bases from J, the junction contained 2 bases not matched to a gene. There are 13 residues in the CDR3. In germline, CDR1 is SEHNR, CDR2 FQNEAQ (reference sequence). The CDR3 reads CASSAGQGAGYTF. The CDR3 DNA reads as TGTGCCAGCAGCGCGGGACAGGGGGCTGGCTACACCTTC.

This clone was observed once. This chain uses TRBV7-2 with TRBJ1-2, with a tentative D call TRBD1 (5 bases). V dropped 5 bases and J dropped 3 bases, with 10 bases sitting between them. CDR1 and CDR2 from the germline V gene are SGHTA and FQGNSA. This CDR3 comprises 13 residues. The chain's CDR3 is CASSTGRDYGYTF. CDR3 sequence (DNA): TGTGCCAGCAGCACCGGCAGGGACTATGGCTACACCTTC.

The chain links TRBV7-9 to TRBJ2-7, with 8 bases identical to TRBD1. CDR3 length: 14 amino acids. The J segment lost 6 bases and the V segment lost 8 bases, leaving 12 bases of the junction unmatched. The germline gives CDR1 SEHNR, CDR2 FQNEAQ (reference sequence). CDR3 sequence (DNA): TGTGCCAGCGGACGACAGGGGAGTCCCTTCGAGCAGTACTTC. Amino acids: CASGRQGSPFEQYF.

V is TRBV6-1 and J is TRBJ2-3; tentatively, D is TRBD2 (7 bases). The CDR3 has 14 residues. The germline gives CDR1 MNHNS, CDR2 SASEGT. Trimming took 2 bases from V and 9 from J, leaving 15 bases between them. The CDR3 sequence is CASSESRGAQTQYF. CDR3 bases: TGTGCCAGCAGTGAAAGTCGGGGGGCTCAGACGCAGTATTTT.

The genes are TRBV11-2 and TRBJ2-7; D remains unclear. The germline CDR1 and CDR2 sequences are SGHAT and FQNNGV. V dropped 5 bases and J dropped 2 bases, with 19 bases sitting between them. The CDR3 spans 16 residues. CDR3 loop: CASSPLPQKSTYEQYF. The CDR3 bases are TGTGCCAGCAGCCCCCTCCCGCAGAAGTCCACCTACGAGCAGTACTTC.

Notes on this clone: At one end the junction does not follow the germline gene, possibly because of a read error. The chain is built from TRBV19 and TRBJ1-2; D is unclear. This CDR3 has 16 residues. Germline-derived CDR1 and CDR2 are LNHDA and SQIVND (reference sequence). In DNA, the CDR3 is TGTGCCAGTAGTGCTCGAGGAGGGCGCAGTACCTATGGCTACCCCTTC. As protein: CASSARGGRSTYGYPF.

The chain couples TRBV4-2 to TRBJ2-7, with 8 bases lining up with TRBD2. Losses at the gene ends were 0 bases for V and 3 bases for J; bases not matched to a gene: 7. Germline loops: CDR1 LGHNA, CDR2 YNFKEQ. The CDR3 contains 16 residues. CDR3 nucleotide sequence: TGTGCCAGCAGCCAAGAAAGAGCGGGAGTCGTCTACGAGCAGTACTTC. Its protein is CASSQERAGVVYEQYF.

V is TRBV6-5 and J is TRBJ2-7; tentative D call: TRBD2 (5 bases). CDR3 size: 13 residues. Germline V lookup: CDR1 MNHEY, CDR2 SVGAGI. V was shortened by 8 bases and J by 1 base, with 12 bases between the two germline ends. In DNA form, the CDR3 reads TGTGCCAGCCGAACCTCGGGGTCCTACGAGCAGTACTTC. This translates into CASRTSGSYEQYF.

The chain carries TRBV11-3 and TRBJ2-7; 7 bases fit TRBD1. The V and J ends lost 3 bases and 3 bases, in that order; junction bases with no gene match: 2. Germline loops: CDR1 SGHNT, CDR2 YENEEA. The CDR3 has 13 amino acids. This chain's CDR3 is CASSFQGDYEQYF. DNA for the CDR3: TGTGCCAGCAGCTTTCAGGGGGACTACGAGCAGTACTTC.

Details on this clone: Other DNA sequences of this sample code for an identical CDR3. J is TRBJ2-3 and V is TRBV6-1; 12 bases fit TRBD2. Germline CDR1 MNHNS, CDR2 SASEGT. This CDR3 contains 14 residues. V gave up 6 bases and J gave up 4 bases; unmatched junction bases: 2. The CDR3 sequence: CASRRTSGADTQYF. CDR3 DNA: TGTGCCAGCAGAAGGACTAGCGGGGCAGATACGCAGTATTTT.

This chain uses TRBV5-1 with TRBJ2-7, with TRBD1 matching over 9 bases. The length of the CDR3 is 18 residues. With V trimmed by 4 bases and J by 1 base, 15 bases remained unmatched. Germline V gene data show CDR1 as SGHRS and CDR2 as YFSETQ. The CDR3 loop reads CASSQTGQGSIISYEQYF. CDR3 nucleotides: TGCGCCAGCAGCCAGACAGGACAGGGGAGTATTATTTCCTACGAGCAGTACTTC.

The CDR3 region has the DNA TGTGCCAGCCGCCAGACAGTTACCACCGGGGAGCTGTTTTTT. Translated: CASRQTVTTGELFF. The gene calls are TRBV2 and TRBJ2-2, with D possibly matching TRBD1 (5 bases). V gave up 8 bases and J gave up 4 bases, with 14 bases separating them. Germline assignment: CDR1 SNHLY and CDR2 FYNNEI. The CDR3 runs 14 residues.

Regarding this clone: Other DNA sequences in this sample translate to the same CDR3. The CDR3 region has the DNA TGTGCCAGCAGTTACAGCAGGGGCTACGAGCAGTACTTC. This encodes CASSYSRGYEQYF. This chain connects TRBV6-5 to TRBJ2-7; weak D call: TRBD1 (6 bases). V gave up 2 bases and J gave up 3 bases, with 8 bases separating them. The germline V gene encodes CDR1 MNHEY and CDR2 SVGAGI. The CDR3 has 13 residues.

The rearrangement uses TRBV28 and TRBJ1-4; 7 positions match TRBD1. The CDR3 contains 17 residues. V lost 5 bases to trimming and J lost 7 bases; unmatched junction nucleotides: 16. Germline-derived CDR1 and CDR2 are MDHEN and SYDVKM. The DNA for the CDR3 is TGTGCCAGCAGTCCCATGACAGGGCTTATTCATGGTGAAAAACTGTTTTTT. Encoded protein: CASSPMTGLIHGEKLFF.

V gene TRBV29-1 combines with J gene TRBJ2-3; TRBD1 matches at 7 bases. V dropped 4 bases and J dropped 2; count of bases not matched to a gene: 3. The CDR3 totals 13 residues. CDR1 is SQVTM and CDR2 is ANQGSEA in the germline V gene. CDR3 nucleotides: TGCAGCGTTGGACAGGGAAACACAGATACGCAGTATTTT. Protein product: CSVGQGNTDTQYF.

The chain joins TRBV19 to TRBJ1-2, with D tentatively TRBD1 (6 bases). The CDR3 is 11 amino acids. Trimming stripped 10 bases from V and 4 bases from J, with 10 bases between. Germline CDR1 is LNHDA and CDR2 is SQIVND (reference sequence). CDR3 sequence: CATQDSYGYTF. DNA for the CDR3: TGTGCCACACAGGACAGCTATGGCTACACCTTC.

This clone was seen a single time. The V call is TRBV5-1, the J call TRBJ2-5, with D possibly TRBD2 on 6 matching bases. The CDR3 sequence is 15 residues long. Germline V gene sequence: CDR1 SGHRS, CDR2 YFSETQ. Trimming left V 5 bases short and J 1 base short, with 15 bases between. CDR3: CASSLLGTVQETQYF. The CDR3, as DNA: TGCGCCAGCAGTCTTCTGGGGACTGTCCAAGAGACCCAGTACTTC.

The chain combines TRBV5-1 with TRBJ2-1, with 14 bases fitting TRBD2. Germline assignment: CDR1 SGHRS and CDR2 YFSETQ. With 4 bases clipped from V and 12 bases from J, the junction kept 6 bases outside the gene matches. The CDR3 length is 14 residues. CDR3 in DNA: TGCGCCAGCAGCGAGGGACTAGCGGGAGAAAGGCAGTTCTTC. This sequence encodes CASSEGLAGERQFF. The entire variable domain, with the rest obtained from reference TRBV5-1 and TRBJ2-1, is as follows: KAGVTQTPRYLIKTRGQQVTLSCSPISGHRSVSWYQQTPGQGLQFLFEYFSETQRNKGNFPGRFSGRQFSNSRSEMNVSTLELGDSALYLCASSEGLAGERQFFGPGTRLTVL.

This clone was detected many times. V is TRBV7-9 and J is TRBJ2-1; D may be TRBD2 (5 bases). This CDR3 has 14 residues. V lost 1 base to trimming and J lost 6 bases, with 10 bases between them. Germline values: CDR1 SEHNR, CDR2 FQNEAQ (reference sequence). This CDR3 reads CASSLGLAFNEQFF. CDR3 in DNA: TGTGCCAGCAGCTTAGGGCTAGCTTTCAATGAGCAGTTCTTC.